The next 18 T cell receptor beta chains were all read from a single sample in a study of persistence of HIV-infected CD4 T cells. An overlapping HIV-1 Gag peptide pool stimulated these cells at about 1 ug/peptide/mL. CD40L/CD69 double-negative CD45RO-high memory CD4+ T cells were collected. This was the immunoSEQ version 4 assay in survey mode. The protocol was immunoSEQ multiplex PCR, while the TCRdb copy is restricted to in-frame clones and leaves out a portion. Among about 40,000 clones listed, around 78% were seen once. What these receptors recognize is not known. Specimen: CD4+ T cells sorted from PBMCs after roughly 17-hour stimulation, collected from a patient who received antiretroviral therapy. The receptors derive from an adult man with HIV who was CMV-seropositive.

The chain couples TRBV3-1 (or the pseudogene TRBV3-2) to TRBJ1-3; D unclear. The CDR3 runs to 15 residues. Trimming cost V 0 bases and J 4 bases, with 10 bases left between them. CDR1 is LGHDT, CDR2 YNNKEL, per germline (reference sequence). The chain's CDR3 is CASSQDFRQGNTIYF. DNA of the CDR3: TGTGCCAGCAGCCAAGATTTTCGTCAGGGAAACACCATATATTTT.

The V call is TRBV4-3, the J call TRBJ2-2; D unclear. V was cut by 0 bases and J by 7 bases, with 6 bases left in between. Germline values: CDR1 LGHNA, CDR2 YSLEER. The CDR3 is 13 residues long. CDR3 DNA sequence: TGCGCCAGCAGCCAAGAAGTGGACGGGGAGCTGTTTTTT. Protein: CASSQEVDGELFF.

The rearrangement links TRBV19 to TRBJ1-5; TRBD1 matches at 7 bases. The CDR3 sequence is 17 residues long. V gave up 1 base and J gave up 9 bases; unmatched junction bases: 15. CDR1 LNHDA and CDR2 SQIVND come from the germline V gene (reference sequence). The CDR3 DNA follows: TGTGCCAGTAGTATAGTGTCGTCAGGGGGGCATCACCCGCCCCAGCATTTT. It codes for CASSIVSSGGHHPPQHF.

This chain links TRBV11-2 with TRBJ2-1, with D uncertain. This CDR3 is 13 amino acids long. Germline assignment: CDR1 SGHAT and CDR2 FQNNGV. With 1 base removed from V and 6 bases from J, the gap between germline ends came to 7 bases. CDR3 in DNA: TGTGCCAGCAGCTTAGGCCAGCGCAATGAGCAGTTCTTC. Its translation is CASSLGQRNEQFF.

V gene TRBV10-3 combines with J gene TRBJ1-5; D might be TRBD1 (5 bases). Germline CDR1 is ENHRY and CDR2 is SYGVKD. This CDR3 is built from 15 residues. V was pared by 0 bases and J by 6 bases, with 12 bases between. The CDR3 reads CAISESSGWSQPQHF. CDR3 coding DNA: TGTGCCATCAGTGAGTCGTCAGGGTGGTCTCAGCCCCAGCATTTT.

The chain joins TRBV29-1 to TRBJ1-2; perhaps TRBD1 as D (5 bases). The CDR3 is 14 amino acids. The V end lost 3 bases, the J end lost 0 bases, and 11 bases lay between the germline ends. The V gene's germline CDR1 is SQVTM and CDR2 ANQGSEA. This CDR3 reads CSVDGQGANYGYTF. In DNA, the CDR3 is TGCAGCGTTGATGGGCAGGGCGCTAACTATGGCTACACCTTC.

The chain employs TRBV15 and TRBJ1-4; 7 bases line up with TRBD1. Unmatched junction bases numbered 5, after V lost 0 bases and J lost 7 bases. CDR1 LNHNV and CDR2 YYDKDF come from the germline V gene (reference sequence). The CDR3 sequence is 15 residues long. The CDR3 protein is CATSRDPGGGEKLFF. The CDR3 DNA reads TGTGCCACCAGCAGAGATCCAGGGGGAGGTGAAAAACTGTTTTTT. The whole variable domain, remainder taken from reference TRBV15 and TRBJ1-4, is DAMVIQNPRYQVTQFGKPVTLSCSQTLNHNVMYWYQQKSSQAPKLLFHYYDKDFNNEADTPDNFQSRRPNTSFCFLDIRSPGLGDTAMYLCATSRDPGGGEKLFFGSGTQLSVL.

The J gene is TRBJ1-1, the V gene TRBV6-1, with D unresolved. Germline CDR1 reads MNHNS; CDR2 reads SASEGT. This CDR3 has 14 amino acids. V shed 1 base and J shed 0 bases, with 6 bases lying between them. The CDR3 coding sequence is TGTGCCAGCAGTGAAGGAACCATGAACACTGAAGCTTTCTTT. This gives the protein CASSEGTMNTEAFF.

The chain links TRBV7-2 to TRBJ2-2; D is unclear. The V end lost 5 bases, the J end lost 10 bases, and 17 bases lay between the germline ends. The CDR3 extends over 14 amino acids. Germline V gene lookup returns CDR1 SGHTA and CDR2 FQGNSA. The CDR3 DNA sequence: TGTGCCAGCAGCCCCCGGGTTCTAAAGGAGGAGCTGTTTTTT. This encodes CASSPRVLKEELFF.

In its sample, this clone was seen a few times. The CDR3 protein is CASSPVGQDDYEQYF. For the CDR3, the DNA is TGTGCCAGCTCACCGGTCGGACAGGACGACTACGAGCAGTACTTC. The chain uses TRBV18 and TRBJ2-7, with 7 nucleotides matching TRBD1. The germline V gene encodes CDR1 KGHSH and CDR2 LQKENI. V trimming: 3 bases; J trimming: 3 bases; junction bases outside the gene matches: 8. This CDR3 is built from 15 residues.

The chain couples TRBV25-1 to TRBJ1-3; D uncertain. The V end lost 3 bases, the J end lost 5 bases, and 11 bases lay between the germline ends. Per the germline V gene, CDR1 is MGHDK and CDR2 is SYGVNS. This CDR3 region has 14 residues. The CDR3 region has the DNA TGTGCCAGCAGTGACGGGGTTGTTCGAAACACCATATATTTT. Amino acids: CASSDGVVRNTIYF.

This rearrangement joins TRBV7-9 to TRBJ1-2, with D maybe TRBD1 (5 bases). CDR3 length equals 13 residues. The V and J ends lost 5 bases and 8 bases respectively, with 15 bases between them. Per the germline V gene, CDR1 is SEHNR and CDR2 is FQNEAQ (reference sequence). The DNA for the CDR3 is TGTGCCAGCAGCCCCGAAGACAGTCGCGGCTACACCTTC. As protein: CASSPEDSRGYTF.

The chain joins TRBV11-3 to TRBJ2-1; D might be TRBD2 (6 bases). This CDR3 spans 13 amino acids. V was pared by 0 bases and J by 12 bases, with 12 bases between. CDR1 is SGHNT and CDR2 is YENEEA in the germline V gene. CDR3 residues: CASSLDIRGSQFF. CDR3 coding DNA: TGTGCCAGCAGCTTAGATATCCGGGGGTCGCAGTTCTTC.

The chain uses TRBV18 and TRBJ2-5; 9 positions match TRBD1. The CDR3 totals 16 residues. Germline CDR1 KGHSH, CDR2 LQKENI. J gave up 2 bases and V 4 bases, and 8 bases lay outside the gene matches. CDR3 region: CASSLGTGFGQETQYF. CDR3 DNA sequence: TGTGCCAGCTCACTAGGGACAGGGTTTGGACAAGAGACCCAGTACTTC.

The V gene is TRBV30, the J gene TRBJ1-1; 8 bases fit TRBD1. Germline values: CDR1 GTSNPN, CDR2 SVGIG (reference sequence). There are 12 residues in the CDR3. The junction had 4 bases not matched to a gene; V was cut back by 3 bases and J by 7 bases. The CDR3 here is CAWRGTGGEAFF. The CDR3 DNA is TGTGCCTGGAGGGGGACAGGTGGTGAAGCTTTCTTT.

J is TRBJ2-7 and V is TRBV5-4, with 9 bases lining up with TRBD1. The germline V gene encodes CDR1 SGHNT and CDR2 YYREEE (reference sequence). V lost 1 base and J lost 2; bases outside the gene matches: 1. This CDR3 is 14 amino acids long. For the CDR3, the DNA is TGTGCCAGCAGCTTGAACAGGGGGCCCTACGAGCAGTACTTC. Translation gives CASSLNRGPYEQYF.

The chain has TRBV5-8 and TRBJ2-7, with D possibly being TRBD2 (6 bases). The germline V and J ends were trimmed by 0 bases and 5 bases, with 18 bases remaining between them. The V gene's germline CDR1 is SGHTS and CDR2 YDEGEE. The CDR3 is 16 amino acids. DNA of the CDR3: TGTGCCAGCAGCTTGGGGGTTGGAGGGTCTAGCCACGAGCAGTACTTC. Protein: CASSLGVGGSSHEQYF.

V is TRBV4-1 and J is TRBJ2-3; 12 bases map to TRBD1. The V and J ends lost 2 bases and 8 bases, in that order; junction bases with no gene match: 17. Germline values: CDR1 MGHRA, CDR2 YSYEKL. This CDR3 region has 19 residues. CDR3 protein: CASSQPGTGGGGGVGTQYF. CDR3 coding DNA: TGCGCCAGCAGCCAACCCGGGACAGGGGGCGGAGGAGGTGTGGGTACGCAGTATTTT.